This TCR beta chain was sequenced in a study of blood T cell repertoires in COVID-19. Study details: Whether acute or convalescent, the COVID-19 samples came from the United States, Italy and Spain.

Profiling relied on immunoSEQ multiplex PCR, and the TCRdb table lists in-frame clones only, not all of them. The sample holds nearly 90,000 clones, approximately 88% seen once. V lost 2 bases, J lost 2 bases, and 13 bases lay in between. This CDR3 has 16 residues. Germline values: CDR1 SGDLS, CDR2 YYNGEE. The chain employs TRBV9 and TRBJ1-4, with D possibly being TRBD1 (5 bases). What was sequenced was peripheral blood. This TCR came from a man of 80 years or more with acute or convalescent COVID-19. In nucleotides, the CDR3 is TGTGCCAGCAGCGTTATGGATGGGGGGACTAATGAAAAACTGTTTTTT. The encoded protein is CASSVMDGGTNEKLFF. The whole variable domain, remainder taken from reference TRBV9 and TRBJ1-4, is DSGVTQTPKHLITATGQRVTLRCSPRSGDLSVYWYQQSLDQGLQFLIQYYNGEERAKGNILERFSAQQFPDLHSELNLSSLELGDSALYFCASSVMDGGTNEKLFFGSGTQLSVL.